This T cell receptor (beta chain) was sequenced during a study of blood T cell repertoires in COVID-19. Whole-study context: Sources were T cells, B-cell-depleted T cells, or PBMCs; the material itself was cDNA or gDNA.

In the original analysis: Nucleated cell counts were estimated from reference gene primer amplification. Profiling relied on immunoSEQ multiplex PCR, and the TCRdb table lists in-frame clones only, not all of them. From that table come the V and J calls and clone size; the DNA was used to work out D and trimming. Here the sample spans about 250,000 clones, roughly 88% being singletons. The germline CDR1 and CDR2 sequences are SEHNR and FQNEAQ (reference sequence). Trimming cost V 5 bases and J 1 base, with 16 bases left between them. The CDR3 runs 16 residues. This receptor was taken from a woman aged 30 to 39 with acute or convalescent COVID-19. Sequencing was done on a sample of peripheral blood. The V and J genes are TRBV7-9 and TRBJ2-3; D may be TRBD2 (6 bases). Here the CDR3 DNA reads TGTGCCAGCAGCCCGTGGGGGGAGTGGGGCACAGATACGCAGTATTTT. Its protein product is CASSPWGEWGTDTQYF.